One and the same sample provided the 22 T cell receptor beta chains below, sequenced in a study of technical replicates of blood from a few donors. Assay: immunoSEQ multiplex PCR; the TCRdb copy retains only in-frame clones and omits some. Here the sample spans around 90,000 clones, roughly 94% being singletons. The sequencing sample was made of T cells isolated from PBMCs. The origin of the receptors is a human donor in good health.

This clone was observed once. V usage is TRBV7-2 and J usage is TRBJ2-1; D is unresolved. This CDR3 contains 14 residues. Trimming took 1 base from V and 3 from J, leaving 7 bases between them. The V gene's germline CDR1 is SGHTA and CDR2 FQGNSA. The CDR3 bases are TGTGCCAGCAGCTTAGATGGCCGCTACAATGAGCAGTTCTTC. This encodes CASSLDGRYNEQFF.

The chain combines TRBV5-1 with TRBJ2-2; 14 nucleotides match TRBD2. The CDR3 is made up of 16 amino acids. The junction had 3 bases not matched to a gene; V was cut back by 8 bases and J by 0 bases. Germline-derived CDR1 and CDR2 are SGHRS and YFSETQ. CDR3 coding DNA: TGCGCCAGTAGACTAGCGGGAGGGACGAACACCGGGGAGCTGTTTTTT. It encodes CASRLAGGTNTGELFF.

The chain has TRBV2 and TRBJ1-1; a possible D gene is TRBD1 (5 bases). Germline lookup yields CDR1 SNHLY and CDR2 FYNNEI. CDR3 length equals 16 residues. The V and J ends lost 5 bases and 0 bases respectively, with 16 bases between them. The CDR3 loop is CASSPRTRLMNTEAFF. CDR3 sequence (DNA): TGTGCCAGCAGTCCCAGGACAAGGTTGATGAACACTGAAGCTTTCTTT.

The chain combines TRBV6-6 with TRBJ1-1; D is undetermined. With 3 bases removed from V and 5 bases from J, the gap between germline ends came to 7 bases. From germline, CDR1 is MNHNY and CDR2 SVGAGI (reference sequence). The CDR3 is 12 amino acids. The CDR3 region is CASSYWATEAFF. CDR3 nucleotide sequence: TGTGCCAGCAGTTATTGGGCGACTGAAGCTTTCTTT.

J is TRBJ2-7 and V is TRBV4-1; 8 nucleotides match TRBD1. This CDR3 spans 13 amino acids. Unmatched junction bases numbered 4, after V lost 3 bases and J lost 6 bases. From germline, CDR1 is MGHRA and CDR2 YSYEKL. This chain's CDR3 is CASSHLQGAEQYF. CDR3 coding DNA: TGCGCCAGCAGCCACCTCCAGGGGGCCGAGCAGTACTTC.

V and J are TRBV21-1 and TRBJ2-7; the D call of TRBD2 is as the table states it, not checked on the DNA. TRBV21-1 is termed a pseudogene. The CDR3 is made up of 15 amino acids. The CDR3 DNA reads as TGTGCCAGCAGCCCGGGGCGGGGGGGGGCCTACGAGCAGTACTTC. It specifies CASSPGRGGAYEQYF.

The chain uses TRBV4-3 and TRBJ1-2; TRBD1 matches 9 bases. V shed 1 base, J shed 4 bases, and the junction held 4 bases outside the gene matches. Per the germline V gene, CDR1 is LGHNA and CDR2 is YSLEER. This CDR3 contains 15 residues. CDR3 DNA: TGCGCCAGCAGCCAAGGGCAGACAGGGGGCTATGGCTACACCTTC. Protein product: CASSQGQTGGYGYTF.

This sequence joins TRBV7-3 and TRBJ2-3; TRBD1 is a possible D gene (6 bases). This CDR3 has 14 amino acids. Trimming shortened V by 5 bases and J by 4 bases, and 13 bases separated the two germline ends. Germline values: CDR1 SGHTA, CDR2 FQGTGA. The CDR3 protein is CASSHRSGADTQYF. CDR3 bases: TGTGCCAGCAGCCACCGGTCAGGGGCAGATACGCAGTATTTT.

This rearrangement joins TRBV10-3 to TRBJ2-5, with 9 bases aligning to TRBD2. CDR1 is ENHRY and CDR2 is SYGVKD in the germline V gene. This CDR3 has 15 residues. V dropped 6 bases and J dropped 2; count of bases not matched to a gene: 7. The CDR3 region has the DNA TGTGCCATCAGCCCTTCGGGACTAGCACAAGAGACCCAGTACTTC. Protein product: CAISPSGLAQETQYF.

The CDR3: CASKRTAYSNQPQHF. DNA for the CDR3: TGCGCCAGCAAGAGGACAGCTTATAGCAATCAGCCCCAGCATTTT. This rearrangement joins TRBV10-2 to TRBJ1-5; tentatively, D is TRBD1 (6 bases). This CDR3 region has 15 residues. Germline CDR1 is WSHSY and CDR2 is SAAADI. V lost 7 bases and J 0 bases, leaving 13 bases between the germline ends.

V gene TRBV10-1 combines with J gene TRBJ1-1, with D possibly TRBD1 on 5 matching bases. Germline CDR1 is WNHNN and CDR2 is SYGVQD (reference sequence). CDR3 length: 15 residues. Trimming stripped 3 bases from V and 4 bases from J, with 15 bases between. Here the CDR3 reads CASSDSQGSGTEAFF. CDR3 sequence (DNA): TGCGCCAGCAGTGATTCCCAGGGTTCAGGCACTGAAGCTTTCTTT.

V usage is TRBV5-1 and J usage is TRBJ2-1; the D is unclear. The CDR3 length is 16 residues. Germline lookup yields CDR1 SGHRS and CDR2 YFSETQ. V was pared by 0 bases and J by 0 bases, with 10 bases between. In DNA form, the CDR3 reads TGCGCCAGCAGCTTGGGTAAGTTCAGCTCCTACAATGAGCAGTTCTTC. This gives the protein CASSLGKFSSYNEQFF. Drawing the rest from reference TRBV5-1 and TRBJ2-1, the complete variable domain is KAGVTQTPRYLIKTRGQQVTLSCSPISGHRSVSWYQQTPGQGLQFLFEYFSETQRNKGNFPGRFSGRQFSNSRSEMNVSTLELGDSALYLCASSLGKFSSYNEQFFGPGTRLTVL.

This rearrangement joins TRBV4-1 to TRBJ2-6; maybe TRBD2 (5 bases). V shed 1 base and J shed 0 bases, with 7 bases lying between them. The CDR3 is made up of 16 amino acids. Germline CDR1 is MGHRA and CDR2 is YSYEKL. This CDR3 is CASSQVSDSGANVLTF. CDR3 coding DNA: TGCGCCAGCAGCCAAGTTAGCGACTCTGGGGCCAACGTCCTGACTTTC.

The rearrangement joins TRBV28 to TRBJ2-7; 9 positions agree with TRBD1. Germline CDR1 MDHEN, CDR2 SYDVKM. The ends lost 7 bases at V and 3 bases at J; junction bases unmatched: 7. The CDR3 covers 14 residues. CDR3 loop: CASIGTGKFYEQYF. The CDR3 bases are TGTGCCAGCATTGGGACAGGGAAATTCTACGAGCAGTACTTC.

The chain employs TRBV27 and TRBJ1-1; D may be TRBD1 (6 bases). Germline V CDR1 and CDR2: MNHEY, SMNVEV (reference sequence). Trimming took 2 bases from V and 2 from J, leaving 24 bases between them. CDR3 length equals 19 residues. This chain's CDR3 is CASSLHRGGPGLRNTEAFF. The CDR3 bases are TGTGCCAGCAGTTTACATAGGGGGGGACCGGGTCTTCGAAACACTGAAGCTTTCTTT.

The rearrangement uses TRBV13 and TRBJ2-7, with 10 positions matching TRBD2. Germline CDR1 reads PRHDT; CDR2 reads FYEKMQ (reference sequence). With 4 bases clipped from V and 7 bases from J, the junction kept 7 bases outside the gene matches. This CDR3 is built from 14 residues. Written as DNA, the CDR3 is TGTGCCAGCAGCTCAAGCGGGAGGGACCGGGAGCAGTACTTC. It yields the protein CASSSSGRDREQYF.

This chain connects TRBV5-1 to TRBJ2-3; 11 bases align to TRBD1. The germline V gene has CDR1 SGHRS and CDR2 YFSETQ. The CDR3 consists of 18 residues. The V gene end was trimmed by 0 bases and the J gene end by 3 bases; junction bases not matched to a gene: 9. The CDR3 DNA reads TGCGCCAGCAGCTTGGAGGGACAGGGGGAGTTTTGGACAGATACGCAGTATTTT. Translating it yields CASSLEGQGEFWTDTQYF.

The table lists this clone with a count of one. The chain has TRBV2 and TRBJ2-1; 7 positions agree with TRBD2. The CDR3 is 12 amino acids. Looked up from germline, CDR1 is SNHLY and CDR2 is FYNNEI. V shed 7 bases and J 7 bases; nucleotides not matched to a gene: 4. The CDR3 nucleotides read TGTGCCAGCACCTTCGGGGGGAATGAGCAGTTCTTC. As protein: CASTFGGNEQFF.

The chain recombines TRBV27 with TRBJ2-4; D is possibly TRBD1 (7 bases). Trimming cost V 2 bases and J 2 bases, with 13 bases left between them. From germline, CDR1 is MNHEY and CDR2 SMNVEV (reference sequence). The CDR3 loop spans 16 amino acids. This chain's CDR3 is CASSLRQGGPKNIQYF. As DNA, the CDR3 is TGTGCCAGCAGTTTAAGACAGGGAGGACCCAAAAACATTCAGTACTTC.

The rearrangement uses TRBV10-3 and TRBJ2-3; perhaps TRBD1 as D (5 bases). The CDR3 loop spans 14 amino acids. Per germline, CDR1 ENHRY and CDR2 SYGVKD. Trimming removed 8 bases at V and 3 bases at J, with 15 bases between. CDR3 DNA sequence: TGTGCCATCTGGCAGGGTAGATGGACAGATACGCAGTATTTT. This codes for CAIWQGRWTDTQYF.

This clone was found once. This sequence joins TRBV14 and TRBJ1-5; tentatively, D is TRBD1 (6 bases). This CDR3 has 14 amino acids. The germline V gene encodes CDR1 SGHDN and CDR2 FVKESK. The CDR3 DNA follows: TGTGCGACCGGGGGGCGCGATCGCAATCAGCCCCAGCATTTT. This gives the protein CATGGRDRNQPQHF.

The genes are TRBV6-5 and TRBJ1-5; no reliable D call. Trimming shortened V by 5 bases and J by 5 bases, and 13 bases separated the two germline ends. Germline CDR1 and CDR2: MNHEY and SVGAGI. This CDR3 spans 14 amino acids. CDR3 residues: CASSPGLYYQPQHF. The CDR3, as DNA: TGTGCCAGCAGTCCAGGACTCTACTATCAGCCCCAGCATTTT.